These 27 T cell receptor beta chains were all obtained from the same sample, sequenced in a study of Tregs in tolerant kidney transplant recipients. Clones were read by immunoSEQ multiplex PCR, and TCRdb kept only the in-frame ones, dropping some. This sample yields approximately 60,000 clones, of which about 87% are seen a single time; 3.5% to 4% belongs to the top ten. Related graft donors supplied nonmyeloablative bone marrow transplants, and mixed chimerism was transient. This specimen was CD4+ T cells from blood (PBMCs), taken 6 months after the transplant. These TCRs come from a human patient who received a combined kidney and bone marrow transplant. Part of the T cells may come from the graft donor.

The chain couples TRBV9 to TRBJ2-2, with TRBD2 identical over 11 bases. Looked up from germline, CDR1 is SGDLS and CDR2 is YYNGEE. The CDR3 consists of 21 residues. V shed 0 bases, J shed 0 bases, and the junction held 13 bases outside the gene matches. CDR3 loop: CASSVAGPSGGPGSNTGELFF. CDR3 nucleotides: TGTGCCAGCAGCGTAGCTGGGCCTAGCGGGGGGCCGGGATCGAACACCGGGGAGCTGTTTTTT.

This clone was counted once. The J gene is TRBJ1-1, the V gene TRBV30; 7 bases align to TRBD1. The CDR3 spans 14 residues. Unmatched junction bases numbered 9, after V lost 4 bases and J lost 4 bases. CDR1 GTSNPN and CDR2 SVGIG come from the germline V gene (reference sequence). The CDR3 DNA reads TGTGCCTGGAAAGTCGTAGGGGGCGGCACTGAAGCTTTCTTT. It translates to CAWKVVGGGTEAFF.

This chain links TRBV10-3 with TRBJ2-1; possibly TRBD2 for D (5 bases). The ends were cut back, 0 bases at V and 9 bases at J, with 9 bases in the middle. Germline assignment: CDR1 ENHRY and CDR2 SYGVKD. CDR3 length equals 13 residues. The CDR3 sequence: CAISESSEGEQFF. Here the CDR3 DNA reads TGTGCCATCAGTGAGTCTAGCGAGGGTGAGCAGTTCTTC.

As regards this clone: An end of the junction does not agree with germline; a read error may underlie this. This rearrangement joins TRBV7-3 to TRBJ1-1; maybe TRBD1 (5 bases). Germline CDR1 is SGHTA and CDR2 is FQGTGA. The CDR3 totals 16 residues. CDR3 in DNA: TGTGTCAGCAGCCGCTTATCGGGGGAAATGAACACTGAAGCTTTCTTT. It is translated as CVSSRLSGEMNTEAFF.

This clone was seen a few times. The chain employs TRBV7-9 and TRBJ2-2; perhaps TRBD1 as D (5 bases). Germline V gene lookup returns CDR1 SEHNR and CDR2 FQNEAQ (reference sequence). This CDR3 is built from 14 residues. V was shortened by 3 bases and J by 11 bases, with 16 bases between the two germline ends. In nucleotides, the CDR3 is TGTGCCAGCAGCTTCCCCCTCGTTGACAGTGAGCTGTTTTTT. It translates to CASSFPLVDSELFF.

The chain couples TRBV27 to TRBJ2-1; 7 bases match TRBD1. CDR1 and CDR2 (germline): MNHEY, SMNVEV (reference sequence). The CDR3 totals 15 residues. Losses at the gene ends were 4 bases for V and 2 bases for J; bases not matched to a gene: 5. The CDR3 is CASSSDRRTYNEQFF. As DNA, the CDR3 is TGTGCCAGCAGTTCGGACAGGCGGACCTACAATGAGCAGTTCTTC.

This chain links TRBV5-1 with TRBJ1-5; 8 bases are a match to TRBD1. The CDR3 covers 15 residues. V trimming: 5 bases; J trimming: 4 bases; junction bases outside the gene matches: 8. The V gene's germline CDR1 is SGHRS and CDR2 YFSETQ. CDR3 nucleotide sequence: TGCGCCAGCAGTTACGACGGACAGGGTAATCAGCCCCAGCATTTT. This codes for CASSYDGQGNQPQHF.

CDR3 sequence reads: CASSPLTGDEQYF. CDR3 nucleotide sequence: TGTGCCAGCTCACCCTTGACAGGGGACGAGCAGTACTTC. This chain joins TRBV18 and TRBJ2-7, with 8 bases identical to TRBD1. There are 13 residues in the CDR3. CDR1 KGHSH and CDR2 LQKENI come from the germline V gene. With 3 bases clipped from V and 5 bases from J, the junction kept 3 bases outside the gene matches.

The V and J genes are TRBV9 and TRBJ1-2; TRBD1 is a possible D gene (6 bases). CDR1 and CDR2 (germline): SGDLS, YYNGEE. V was clipped by 4 bases and J by 6 bases, with 16 bases between them. This CDR3 contains 14 residues. Here the CDR3 DNA reads TGTGCCAGCAGCCCAGATCAGGGGCTCCATGGCTACACCTTC. Translation: CASSPDQGLHGYTF.

V and J are TRBV4-3 and TRBJ2-5, with TRBD1 matching over 8 bases. The CDR3 covers 16 residues. The germline gives CDR1 LGHNA, CDR2 YSLEER. The trim removed 1 base at V and 5 bases at J, leaving 9 bases unmatched. CDR3 coding DNA: TGCGCCAGCAGCCAAGGGGACAGGACGGGGCGGGAGACCCAGTACTTC. The encoded protein is CASSQGDRTGRETQYF.

The chain joins TRBV5-1 to TRBJ1-2; TRBD1 is a possible D gene (5 bases). Trimming pared 4 bases from V and 0 bases from J, leaving 22 bases between. This CDR3 contains 18 residues. CDR1 and CDR2 from the germline V gene are SGHRS and YFSETQ. The CDR3 DNA reads as TGCGCCAGCAGCGAACAGGTTCCGCCGTTGACAGCTAACTATGGCTACACCTTC. This sequence encodes CASSEQVPPLTANYGYTF.

The chain joins TRBV19 to TRBJ1-6; TRBD1 matches 12 bases. Trimming removed 3 bases from V and 5 bases from J; junction bases left unmatched: 8. This CDR3 contains 18 residues. Germline CDR1 and CDR2: LNHDA and SQIVND (reference sequence). CDR3 bases: TGTGCCAGTAGTATCCTGGTCGGGACAGGGGGCCATAATTCACCCCTCCACTTT. It is translated as CASSILVGTGGHNSPLHF.

The V call is TRBV4-2, the J call TRBJ1-3, with D possibly being TRBD1 (5 bases). CDR1 and CDR2 (germline): LGHNA, YNFKEQ. The CDR3 covers 18 residues. Between the trimmed V and J ends, which lost 1 base and 0 bases, there was a span of 16 bases. The DNA for the CDR3 is TGTGCCAGCAGCCAAGTAAAGAAGGGGCCGAACTCTGGAAACACCATATATTTT. As protein: CASSQVKKGPNSGNTIYF.

The rearrangement uses TRBV10-3 and TRBJ1-2, with a tentative D call TRBD1 (5 bases). Germline CDR1 reads ENHRY; CDR2 reads SYGVKD. The CDR3 sequence is 13 residues long. V lost 3 bases and J lost 2, with 7 bases in between. This chain's CDR3 is CAISDSGNYGYTF. The CDR3 region has the DNA TGTGCCATCAGTGATTCAGGGAACTATGGCTACACCTTC.

The chain recombines TRBV7-9 with TRBJ1-1, with a weak D call TRBD1 (5 bases). This CDR3 has 14 amino acids. Germline V CDR1 and CDR2: SEHNR, FQNEAQ (reference sequence). With 2 bases removed from V and 4 bases from J, the gap between germline ends came to 11 bases. DNA of the CDR3: TGTGCCAGCAGCTTACAGGGAGGCGCCACTGAAGCTTTCTTT. Its protein is CASSLQGGATEAFF.

This rearrangement joins TRBV5-5 to TRBJ1-1; no clear D gene. The CDR3 is made up of 14 amino acids. The V gene's germline CDR1 is SGHKS and CDR2 YYEKEE (reference sequence). The V gene lost 0 bases and the J gene lost 1 base, with 7 bases spanning the gap. The CDR3 spells CASSLGWANTEAFF. The CDR3 coding sequence is TGTGCCAGCAGCTTGGGGTGGGCGAACACTGAAGCTTTCTTT.

The chain employs TRBV6-1 and TRBJ2-7; 7 bases map to TRBD1. Germline V CDR1 and CDR2: MNHNS, SASEGT. This CDR3 comprises 13 residues. After removal of 7 bases from V and 3 bases from J, the junction contained 6 bases not matched to a gene. CDR3 protein: CASMFNRGYEQYF. The CDR3 DNA follows: TGTGCCAGCATGTTCAACAGGGGCTACGAGCAGTACTTC.

With respect to this clone: Different DNA sequences within this sample yield the same CDR3. This chain connects TRBV4-2 to TRBJ2-5; 11 bases are a match to TRBD2. V shed 1 base and J 2 bases; nucleotides not matched to a gene: 9. This CDR3 spans 18 amino acids. Germline-derived CDR1 and CDR2 are LGHNA and YNFKEQ. CDR3 in DNA: TGTGCCAGCAGCCAAGGGCAAACTAGCGGGGGTTTTCAAGAGACCCAGTACTTC. This codes for CASSQGQTSGGFQETQYF.

The chain recombines TRBV19 with TRBJ2-1; TRBD2 matches 9 bases. CDR1 is LNHDA, CDR2 SQIVND, per germline (reference sequence). J gave up 9 bases and V 3 bases, and 9 bases lay outside the gene matches. The CDR3 is made up of 15 amino acids. CDR3 protein: CASSITLAGYFEQFF. The CDR3 coding sequence is TGTGCCAGTAGTATCACGCTAGCGGGATATTTTGAGCAGTTCTTC.

The chain combines TRBV4-3 with TRBJ1-2, with a possible D match to TRBD1 (5 bases). V lost 2 bases to trimming and J lost 8 bases, with 15 bases between them. This CDR3 is built from 14 residues. Germline CDR1 reads LGHNA; CDR2 reads YSLEER. The CDR3 loop reads CASSQFGQGGGYTF. The DNA of the CDR3 is TGCGCCAGCAGCCAATTCGGGCAGGGTGGAGGCTACACCTTC.

This rearrangement joins TRBV11-2 to TRBJ1-4; 8 bases are a match to TRBD1. The germline V gene has CDR1 SGHAT and CDR2 FQNNGV. With V trimmed by 1 base and J by 5 bases, 9 bases remained unmatched. CDR3 length equals 17 residues. CDR3 in amino acids: CASSLAIWPGGNEKLFF. In DNA, the CDR3 is TGTGCCAGCAGCTTAGCAATTTGGCCAGGGGGCAATGAAAAACTGTTTTTT.

The chain joins TRBV29-1 to TRBJ1-4; 7 nucleotides match TRBD1. V lost 6 bases and J lost 7; bases outside the gene matches: 2. The CDR3 consists of 11 residues. Germline CDR1 SQVTM, CDR2 ANQGSEA. DNA of the CDR3: TGCAGCGTCAACAGGGGTGAAAAACTGTTTTTT. It is translated as CSVNRGEKLFF.

The gene calls are TRBV5-1 and TRBJ2-3; 11 bases align to TRBD2. Trimming took 4 bases from V and 6 from J; bases not matched to a gene: 10. This CDR3 is 16 amino acids long. Germline-derived CDR1 and CDR2 are SGHRS and YFSETQ. CDR3 amino acids: CASSLRTSGSGDTQYF. CDR3 in DNA: TGCGCCAGCAGCCTTCGGACTAGCGGGTCGGGGGATACGCAGTATTTT. Using reference TRBV5-1 and TRBJ2-3 for the parts outside the CDR3, the full variable domain is KAGVTQTPRYLIKTRGQQVTLSCSPISGHRSVSWYQQTPGQGLQFLFEYFSETQRNKGNFPGRFSGRQFSNSRSEMNVSTLELGDSALYLCASSLRTSGSGDTQYFGPGTRLTVL.

V usage is TRBV6-5 and J usage is TRBJ2-7, with 13 bases identical to TRBD2. J was trimmed by 4 bases and V by 5 bases; bases with no gene match: 5. CDR1 and CDR2 (germline): MNHEY, SVGAGI. The CDR3 is 15 residues long. The CDR3 sequence is CASSRGLAGVYEQYF. DNA for the CDR3: TGTGCCAGCAGTCGAGGACTAGCGGGAGTATACGAGCAGTACTTC.

The V call is TRBV5-6, the J call TRBJ1-1, with D possibly being TRBD1 (6 bases). Deletions cut 2 bases from V and 6 bases from J, with 17 bases between. Germline V gene sequence: CDR1 SGHDT, CDR2 YYEEEE. This CDR3 contains 15 residues. CDR3 in DNA: TGTGCCAGCAGCTTTACCCACAGGGTCAGATCTGAAGCTTTCTTT. This translates into CASSFTHRVRSEAFF.

The CDR3 is CASSLSDTQYF. In nucleotides, the CDR3 is TGTGCCAGCAGCTTATCTGATACGCAGTATTTT. The chain combines TRBV7-2 with TRBJ2-3; D remains unclear. CDR1 and CDR2 from the germline V gene are SGHTA and FQGNSA. The CDR3 is made up of 11 amino acids. The V end was cut by 2 bases, the J end by 6 bases, with 3 bases between.

In its sample, this clone was seen once. This rearrangement joins TRBV7-3 to TRBJ2-3, with 8 positions matching TRBD2. J was trimmed by 4 bases and V by 6 bases; bases with no gene match: 15. CDR1 is SGHTA, CDR2 FQGTGA, per germline. This CDR3 contains 17 residues. CDR3 protein: CASSPRGGRGGSDTQYF. The CDR3 DNA reads as TGTGCCAGCAGTCCCAGGGGCGGCCGGGGGGGCTCAGATACGCAGTATTTT.